This TCR beta chain emerged from a study of CD8 T cells in Susac syndrome. Overall study: Among the Susac syndrome patients who underwent sequencing, about six had clinically active disease, while fewer than ten of them were in remission.

RNA, at about 0.45 to 1 ug, was reverse transcribed with random hexamers. One entry per CDR3 protein results from TCRdb running MiXCR on the immunoSEQ multiplex PCR reads. The repertoire holds 180,000 or so distinct CDR3 sequences, roughly 94% seen once, with 0.099% in the top ten. In Susac syndrome patients, recently defined diagnostic criteria for definite or probable disease were met. This TCR derives from a human donor with Susac syndrome. Sequenced sample: CD4+ T cells from PBMCs.

The CDR3 region has the DNA TGTGCCAGCGGGAGGGTGGCGAACACCGGGGAGCTGTTTTTT. Protein sequence: CASGRVANTGELFF. The chain is built from TRBV7-9 and TRBJ2-2; 7 bases map to TRBD2. Trimming removed 8 bases from V and 0 bases from J; junction bases left unmatched: 3. CDR1 is SEHNR, CDR2 FQNEAQ, per germline (reference sequence). The CDR3 covers 14 residues.